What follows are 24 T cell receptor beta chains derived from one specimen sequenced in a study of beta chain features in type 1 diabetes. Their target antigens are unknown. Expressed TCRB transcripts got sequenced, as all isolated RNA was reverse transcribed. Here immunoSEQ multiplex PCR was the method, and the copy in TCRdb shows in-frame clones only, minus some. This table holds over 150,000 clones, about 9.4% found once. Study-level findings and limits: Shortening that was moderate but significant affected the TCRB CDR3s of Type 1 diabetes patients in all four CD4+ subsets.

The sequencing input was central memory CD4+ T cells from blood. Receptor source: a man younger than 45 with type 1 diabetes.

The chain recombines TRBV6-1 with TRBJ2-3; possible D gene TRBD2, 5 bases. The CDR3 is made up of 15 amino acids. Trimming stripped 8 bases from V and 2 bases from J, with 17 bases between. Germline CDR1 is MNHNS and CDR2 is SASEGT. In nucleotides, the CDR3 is TGTGCCAGCGGCGTTCTAGCCAGGAACACAGATACGCAGTATTTT. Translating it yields CASGVLARNTDTQYF.

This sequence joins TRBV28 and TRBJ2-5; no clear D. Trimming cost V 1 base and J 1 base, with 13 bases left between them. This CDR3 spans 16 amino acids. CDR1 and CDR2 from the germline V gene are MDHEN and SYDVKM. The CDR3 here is CASSLLPTDLQETQYF. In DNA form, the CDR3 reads TGTGCCAGCAGTTTATTGCCCACAGACCTCCAAGAGACCCAGTACTTC. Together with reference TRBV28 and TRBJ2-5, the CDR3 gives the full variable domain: DVKVTQSSRYLVKRTGEKVFLECVQDMDHENMFWYRQDPGLGLRLIYFSYDVKMKEKGDIPEGYSVSREKKERFSLILESASTNQTSMYLCASSLLPTDLQETQYFGPGTRLLVL.

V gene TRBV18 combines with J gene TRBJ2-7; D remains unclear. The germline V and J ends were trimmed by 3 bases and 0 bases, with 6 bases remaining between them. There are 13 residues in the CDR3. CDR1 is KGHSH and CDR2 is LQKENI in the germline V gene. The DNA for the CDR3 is TGTGCCAGCTCACCCGAACTCTCCTACGAGCAGTACTTC. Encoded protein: CASSPELSYEQYF. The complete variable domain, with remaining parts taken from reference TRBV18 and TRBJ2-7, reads NAGVMQNPRHLVRRRGQEARLRCSPMKGHSHVYWYRQLPEEGLKFMVYLQKENIIDESGMPKERFSAEFPKEGPSILRIQQVVRGDSAAYFCASSPELSYEQYFGPGTRLTVT.

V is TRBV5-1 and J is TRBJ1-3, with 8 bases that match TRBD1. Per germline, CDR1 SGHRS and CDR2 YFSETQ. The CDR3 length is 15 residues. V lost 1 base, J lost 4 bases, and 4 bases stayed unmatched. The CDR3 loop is CASSLSGGPGNTIYF. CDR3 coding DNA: TGCGCCAGCAGCTTGTCAGGGGGCCCCGGAAACACCATATATTTT.

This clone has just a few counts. CDR3 DNA sequence: TGCAGTGCTACTACCTACGAGCAGTACTTC. Its protein product is CSATTYEQYF. V usage is TRBV20-1 and J usage is TRBJ2-7; D not resolved. The CDR3 sequence is 10 residues long. Germline V gene sequence: CDR1 DFQATT, CDR2 SNEGSKA (reference sequence). Trimming took 4 bases from V and 2 from J, leaving 3 bases between them.

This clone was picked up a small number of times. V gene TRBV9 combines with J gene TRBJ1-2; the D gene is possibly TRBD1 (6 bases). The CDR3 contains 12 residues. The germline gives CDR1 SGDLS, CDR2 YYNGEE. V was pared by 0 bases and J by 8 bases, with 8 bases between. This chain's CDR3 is CASSVERGGYTF. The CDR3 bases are TGTGCCAGCAGCGTAGAGAGGGGGGGCTACACCTTC.

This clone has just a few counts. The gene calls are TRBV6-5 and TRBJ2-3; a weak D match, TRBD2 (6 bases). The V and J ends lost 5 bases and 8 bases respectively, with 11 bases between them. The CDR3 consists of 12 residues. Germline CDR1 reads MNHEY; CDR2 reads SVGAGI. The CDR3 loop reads CASSTEAGTQYF. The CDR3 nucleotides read TGTGCCAGCAGTACGGAAGCGGGTACGCAGTATTTT.

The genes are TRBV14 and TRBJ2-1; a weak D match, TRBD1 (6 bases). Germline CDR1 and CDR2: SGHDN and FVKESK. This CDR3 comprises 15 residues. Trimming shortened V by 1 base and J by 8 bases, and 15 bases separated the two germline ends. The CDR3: CASSQVVSGVDEQFF. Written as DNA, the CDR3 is TGTGCCAGCAGCCAAGTTGTTTCAGGGGTCGATGAGCAGTTCTTC.

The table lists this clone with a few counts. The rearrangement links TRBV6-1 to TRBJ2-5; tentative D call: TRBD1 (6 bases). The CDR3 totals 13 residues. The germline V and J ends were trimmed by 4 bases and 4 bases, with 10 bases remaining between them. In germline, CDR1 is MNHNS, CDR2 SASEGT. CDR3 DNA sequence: TGTGCCAGCAGTGGGCCAGGGGCAGAGACCCAGTACTTC. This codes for CASSGPGAETQYF.

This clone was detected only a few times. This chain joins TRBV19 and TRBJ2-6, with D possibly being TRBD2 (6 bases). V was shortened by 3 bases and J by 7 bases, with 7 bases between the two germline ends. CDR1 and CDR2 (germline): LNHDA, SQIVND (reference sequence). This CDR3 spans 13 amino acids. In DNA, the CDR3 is TGTGCCAGTAGTATGGCGGGAGCCAACGTCCTGACTTTC. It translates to CASSMAGANVLTF.

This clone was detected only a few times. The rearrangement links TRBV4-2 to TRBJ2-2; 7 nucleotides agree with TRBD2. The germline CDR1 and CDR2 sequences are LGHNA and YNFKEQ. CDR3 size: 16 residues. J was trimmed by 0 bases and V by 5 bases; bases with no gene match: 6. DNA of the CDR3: TGTGCCAGCAGCTTGTCTACTAGCGCGAACACCGGGGAGCTGTTTTTT. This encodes CASSLSTSANTGELFF.

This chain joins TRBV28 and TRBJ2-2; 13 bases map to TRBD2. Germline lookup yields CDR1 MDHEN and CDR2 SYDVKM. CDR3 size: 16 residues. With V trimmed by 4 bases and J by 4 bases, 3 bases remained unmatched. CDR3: CASSSGLAGVTGELFF. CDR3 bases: TGTGCCAGCAGTTCCGGACTAGCGGGAGTCACCGGGGAGCTGTTTTTT.

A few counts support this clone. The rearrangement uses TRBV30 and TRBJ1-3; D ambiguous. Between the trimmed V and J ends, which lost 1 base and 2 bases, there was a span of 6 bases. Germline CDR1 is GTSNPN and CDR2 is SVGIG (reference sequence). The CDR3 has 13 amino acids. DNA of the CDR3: TGTGCCTGGAGTGACTTAGCTGGAAACACCATATATTTT. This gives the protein CAWSDLAGNTIYF. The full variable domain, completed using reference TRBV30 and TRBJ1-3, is SQTIHQWPATLVQPVGSPLSLECTVEGTSNPNLYWYRQAAGRGLQLLFYSVGIGQISSEVPQNLSASRPQDRQFILSSKKLLLSDSGFYLCAWSDLAGNTIYFGEGSWLTVV.

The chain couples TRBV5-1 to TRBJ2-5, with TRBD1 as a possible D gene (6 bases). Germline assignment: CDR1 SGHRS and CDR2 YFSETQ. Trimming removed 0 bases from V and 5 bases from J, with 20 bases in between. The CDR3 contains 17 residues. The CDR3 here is CASSLEGKQGTEETQYF. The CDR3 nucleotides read TGCGCCAGCAGCTTGGAAGGGAAACAGGGTACTGAGGAGACCCAGTACTTC.

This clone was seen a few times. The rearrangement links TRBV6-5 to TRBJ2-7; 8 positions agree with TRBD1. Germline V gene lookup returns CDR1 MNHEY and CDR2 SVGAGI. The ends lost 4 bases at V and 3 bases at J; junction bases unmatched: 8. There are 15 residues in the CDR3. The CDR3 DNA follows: TGTGCCAGCAGTTTATCGTTAGGACAGGGCTACGAGCAGTACTTC. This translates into CASSLSLGQGYEQYF.

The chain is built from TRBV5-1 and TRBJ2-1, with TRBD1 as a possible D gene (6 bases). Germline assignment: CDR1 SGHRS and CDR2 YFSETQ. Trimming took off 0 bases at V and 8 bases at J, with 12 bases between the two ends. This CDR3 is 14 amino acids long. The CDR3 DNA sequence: TGCGCCAGCAGCTTGGCCTCACAGGGAGATGAGCAGTTCTTC. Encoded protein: CASSLASQGDEQFF.

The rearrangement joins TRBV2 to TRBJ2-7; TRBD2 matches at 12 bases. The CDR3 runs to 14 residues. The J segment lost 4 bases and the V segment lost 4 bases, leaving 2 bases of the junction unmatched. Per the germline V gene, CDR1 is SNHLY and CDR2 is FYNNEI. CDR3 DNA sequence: TGTGCCAGCAGTGCGACTAGCGGGAGTTACGAGCAGTACTTC. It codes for CASSATSGSYEQYF. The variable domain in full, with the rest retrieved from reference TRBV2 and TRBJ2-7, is EPEVTQTPSHQVTQMGQEVILRCVPISNHLYFYWYRQILGQKVEFLVSFYNNEISEKSEIFDDQFSVERPDGSNFTLKIRSTKLEDSAMYFCASSATSGSYEQYFGPGTRLTVT.

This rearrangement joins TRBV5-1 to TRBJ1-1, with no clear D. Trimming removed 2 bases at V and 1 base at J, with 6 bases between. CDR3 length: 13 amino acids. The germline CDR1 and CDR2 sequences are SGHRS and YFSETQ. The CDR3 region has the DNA TGCGCCAGCAGCTTCGAGGCGAACACTGAAGCTTTCTTT. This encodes CASSFEANTEAFF.

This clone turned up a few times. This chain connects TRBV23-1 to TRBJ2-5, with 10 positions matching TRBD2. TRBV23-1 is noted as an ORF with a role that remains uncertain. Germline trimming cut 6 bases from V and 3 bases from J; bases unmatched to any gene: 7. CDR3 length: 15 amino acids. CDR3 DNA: TGCGCCAGCAGAATAGCGGGAGGCCCCGAAGAGACCCAGTACTTC. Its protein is CASRIAGGPEETQYF.

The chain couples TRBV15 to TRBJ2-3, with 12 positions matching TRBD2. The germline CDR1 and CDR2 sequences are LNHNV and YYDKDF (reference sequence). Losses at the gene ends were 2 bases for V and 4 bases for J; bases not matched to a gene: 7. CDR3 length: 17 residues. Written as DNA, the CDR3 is TGTGCCACCAGCAGACCCTTGCTAGCGGGAGGGGCAGATACGCAGTATTTT. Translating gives CATSRPLLAGGADTQYF.

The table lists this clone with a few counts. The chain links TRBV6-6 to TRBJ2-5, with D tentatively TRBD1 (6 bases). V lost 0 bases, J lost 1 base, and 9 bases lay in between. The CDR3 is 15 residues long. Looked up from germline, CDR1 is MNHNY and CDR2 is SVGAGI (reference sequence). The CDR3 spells CASSYSGGGQETQYF. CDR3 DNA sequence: TGTGCCAGCAGTTACTCAGGGGGTGGCCAAGAGACCCAGTACTTC.

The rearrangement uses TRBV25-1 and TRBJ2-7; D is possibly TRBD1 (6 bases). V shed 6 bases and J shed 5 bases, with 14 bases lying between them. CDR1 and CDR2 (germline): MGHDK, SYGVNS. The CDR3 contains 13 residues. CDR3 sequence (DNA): TGTGCCAGCAGAAAGACAGGACGGGACGAGCAGTACTTC. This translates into CASRKTGRDEQYF.

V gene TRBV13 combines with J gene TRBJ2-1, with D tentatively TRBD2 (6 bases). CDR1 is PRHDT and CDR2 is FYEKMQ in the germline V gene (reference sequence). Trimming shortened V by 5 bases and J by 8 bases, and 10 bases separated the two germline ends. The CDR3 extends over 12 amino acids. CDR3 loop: CASSLRDYEQFF. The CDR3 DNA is TGTGCCAGCAGCCTCAGGGACTATGAGCAGTTCTTC.

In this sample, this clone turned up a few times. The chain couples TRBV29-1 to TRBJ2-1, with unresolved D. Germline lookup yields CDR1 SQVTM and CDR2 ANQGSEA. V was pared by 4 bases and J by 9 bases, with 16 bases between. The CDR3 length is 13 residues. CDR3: CSVGIAPRSEQFF. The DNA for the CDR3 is TGCAGCGTTGGAATAGCCCCGCGGTCTGAGCAGTTCTTC.